Listed here are 7 T cell receptor beta chains from one sample, sequenced in a study of blood T cells in healthy people across ages. A second PCR of 7 to 11 cycles used a sample-barcoded 5' primer and a J-beta primer mix. Via MiXCR, TCRdb re-called the 5' RACE reads, giving one row per CDR3 protein. Of over 1,500,000 distinct CDR3 sequences in the sample, roughly 49% were seen once. Source material: blood. The receptors stem from a woman in her thirties or forties in good health.

The chain recombines TRBV24-1 with TRBJ1-2; D may be TRBD1 (5 bases). Deletions cut 0 bases from V and 7 bases from J, with 8 bases between. There are 13 residues in the CDR3. Germline V lookup: CDR1 KGHDR, CDR2 SFDVKD. The CDR3 nucleotides read TGTGCCACCAGTGATTTGGGGGCGCGTGGCTACACCTTC. It specifies CATSDLGARGYTF.

This chain connects TRBV7-2 to TRBJ2-7, with TRBD2 matching 9 bases. Germline CDR1 SGHTA, CDR2 FQGNSA. The CDR3 runs 15 residues. V was clipped by 5 bases and J by 3 bases; unmatched bases: 8. Here the CDR3 reads CASSPTGLAIYEQYF. The CDR3 DNA reads TGTGCCAGCAGCCCAACGGGACTAGCCATCTACGAGCAGTACTTC.

This chain uses TRBV7-2 with TRBJ1-2, with a tentative D call TRBD1 (5 bases). In germline, CDR1 is SGHTA, CDR2 FQGNSA. Trimming cost V 3 bases and J 7 bases, with 18 bases left between them. The CDR3 totals 15 residues. CDR3 coding DNA: TGTGCCAGCAGCTTCCCAGGGATTGTTGCGGCTGGCTACACCTTC. Protein: CASSFPGIVAAGYTF.

This sequence joins TRBV20-1 and TRBJ1-4; perhaps TRBD1 as D (6 bases). Germline loops: CDR1 DFQATT, CDR2 SNEGSKA (reference sequence). The CDR3 runs to 15 residues. The V end lost 5 bases, the J end lost 3 bases, and 16 bases lay between the germline ends. The CDR3 loop reads CSAPKGVTSNEKLFF. As DNA, the CDR3 is TGCAGTGCTCCAAAGGGGGTGACCTCTAATGAAAAACTGTTTTTT.

This clonotype came up a few times. V gene TRBV5-4 combines with J gene TRBJ2-1; TRBD1 agrees at 8 bases. This CDR3 is built from 14 residues. V gave up 10 bases and J gave up 4 bases; unmatched junction bases: 10. Germline V lookup: CDR1 SGHNT, CDR2 YYREEE (reference sequence). This chain's CDR3 is CAGLEQGVYNEQFF. CDR3 sequence (DNA): TGTGCCGGACTGGAACAGGGGGTTTACAATGAGCAGTTCTTC.

For this clonotype: An end of the junction differs from the germline gene, which may be a read error. The V and J genes are TRBV5-1 and TRBJ2-7, with 9 bases that match TRBD2. This CDR3 contains 14 residues. CDR1 and CDR2 from the germline V gene are SGHRS and YFSETQ. CDR3 bases: TGCGCCAACAGCCCGACTAGCGGCCCCTACGAGCAGTACTTC. It codes for CANSPTSGPYEQYF.

The chain couples TRBV7-2 to TRBJ2-5; 10 nucleotides agree with TRBD1. The CDR3 contains 14 residues. Germline V gene sequence: CDR1 SGHTA, CDR2 FQGNSA. The V gene end was trimmed by 4 bases and the J gene end by 6 bases; junction bases not matched to a gene: 5. The CDR3 loop reads CASSSDRGPQTQYF. The DNA of the CDR3 is TGTGCCAGCAGCTCTGACAGGGGGCCACAGACCCAGTACTTC. Filled out from reference TRBV7-2 and TRBJ2-5, the complete variable domain reads GAGVSQSPSNKVTEKGKDVELRCDPISGHTALYWYRQSLGQGLEFLIYFQGNSAPDKSGLPSDRFSAERTGGSVSTLTIQRTQQEDSAVYLCASSSDRGPQTQYFGPGTRLLVL.